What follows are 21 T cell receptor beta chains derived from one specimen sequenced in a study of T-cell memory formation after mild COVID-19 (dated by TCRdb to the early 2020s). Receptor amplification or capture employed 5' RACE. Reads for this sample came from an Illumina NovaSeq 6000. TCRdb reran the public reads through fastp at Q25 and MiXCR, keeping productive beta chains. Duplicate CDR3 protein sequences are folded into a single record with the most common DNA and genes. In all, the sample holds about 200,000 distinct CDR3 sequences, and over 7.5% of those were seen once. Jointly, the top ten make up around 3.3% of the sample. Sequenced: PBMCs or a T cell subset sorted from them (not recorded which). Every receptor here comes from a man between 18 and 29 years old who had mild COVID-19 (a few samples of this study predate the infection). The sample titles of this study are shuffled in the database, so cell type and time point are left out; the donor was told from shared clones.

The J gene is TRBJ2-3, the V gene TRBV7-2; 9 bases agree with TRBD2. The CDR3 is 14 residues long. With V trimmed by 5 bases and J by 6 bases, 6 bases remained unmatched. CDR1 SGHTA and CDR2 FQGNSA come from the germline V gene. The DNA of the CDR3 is TGTGCCAGCAGCCCTGCGGGGGGGGTGGATACGCAGTATTTT. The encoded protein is CASSPAGGVDTQYF.

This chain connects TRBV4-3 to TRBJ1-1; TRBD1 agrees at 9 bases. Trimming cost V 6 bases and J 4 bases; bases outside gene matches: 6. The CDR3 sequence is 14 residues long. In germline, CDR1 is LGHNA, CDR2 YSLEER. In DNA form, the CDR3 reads TGCGCCAGCAGATTCGGGACAGGGCCCACTGAAGCTTTCTTT. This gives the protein CASRFGTGPTEAFF.

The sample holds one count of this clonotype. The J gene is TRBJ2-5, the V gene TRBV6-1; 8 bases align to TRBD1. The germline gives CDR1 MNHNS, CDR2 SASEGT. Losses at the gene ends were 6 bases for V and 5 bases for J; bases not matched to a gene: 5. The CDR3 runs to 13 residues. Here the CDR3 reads CASRDRGVETQYF. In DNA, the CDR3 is TGTGCCAGCAGAGACAGGGGCGTGGAGACCCAGTACTTC.

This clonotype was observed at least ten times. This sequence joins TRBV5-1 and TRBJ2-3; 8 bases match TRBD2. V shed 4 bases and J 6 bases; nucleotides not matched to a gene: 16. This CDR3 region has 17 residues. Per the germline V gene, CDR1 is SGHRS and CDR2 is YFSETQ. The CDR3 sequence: CASSPNLSGAEGDTQYF. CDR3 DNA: TGCGCCAGCAGCCCCAACCTTAGCGGGGCCGAGGGGGATACGCAGTATTTT.

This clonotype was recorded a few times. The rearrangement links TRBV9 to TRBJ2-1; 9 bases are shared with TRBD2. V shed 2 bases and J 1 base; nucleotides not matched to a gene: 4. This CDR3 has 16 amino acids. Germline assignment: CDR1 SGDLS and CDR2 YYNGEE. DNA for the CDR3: TGTGCCAGCAGCGTTCTAGCGGGGAAGTCCTACAATGAGCAGTTCTTC. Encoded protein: CASSVLAGKSYNEQFF.

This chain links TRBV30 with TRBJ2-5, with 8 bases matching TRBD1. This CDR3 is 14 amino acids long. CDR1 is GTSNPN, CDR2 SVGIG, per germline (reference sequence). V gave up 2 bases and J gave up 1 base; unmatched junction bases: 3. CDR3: CAWSRDRRQETQYF. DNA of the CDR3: TGTGCCTGGAGTCGGGACAGGCGCCAAGAGACCCAGTACTTC.

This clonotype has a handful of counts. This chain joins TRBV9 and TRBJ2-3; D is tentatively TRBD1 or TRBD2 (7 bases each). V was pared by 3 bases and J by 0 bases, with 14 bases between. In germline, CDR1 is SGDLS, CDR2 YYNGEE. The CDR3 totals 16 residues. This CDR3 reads CASSAPGGVSTDTQYF. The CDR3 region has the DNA TGTGCCAGCAGCGCGCCAGGGGGGGTAAGCACAGATACGCAGTATTTT.

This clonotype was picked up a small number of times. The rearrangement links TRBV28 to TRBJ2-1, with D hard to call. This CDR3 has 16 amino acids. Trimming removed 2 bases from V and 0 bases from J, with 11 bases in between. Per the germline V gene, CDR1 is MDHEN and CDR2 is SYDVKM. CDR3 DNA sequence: TGTGCCAGCAGTTTAGGGGATTCGAGCTCCTACAATGAGCAGTTCTTC. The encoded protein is CASSLGDSSSYNEQFF.

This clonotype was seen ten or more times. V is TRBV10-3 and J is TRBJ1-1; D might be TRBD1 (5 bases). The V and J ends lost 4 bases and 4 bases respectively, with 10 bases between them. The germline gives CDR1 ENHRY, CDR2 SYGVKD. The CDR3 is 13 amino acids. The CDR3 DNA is TGTGCCATCAGTGGAAGGGGTCTCACTGAAGCTTTCTTT. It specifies CAISGRGLTEAFF.

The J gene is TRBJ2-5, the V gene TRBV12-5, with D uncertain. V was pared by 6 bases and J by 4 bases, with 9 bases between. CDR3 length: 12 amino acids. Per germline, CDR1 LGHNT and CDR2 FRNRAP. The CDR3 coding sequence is TGTGCTAGTGGCATCCCTCTAGAGACCCAGTACTTC. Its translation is CASGIPLETQYF. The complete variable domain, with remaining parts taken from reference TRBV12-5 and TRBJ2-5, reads DARVTQTPRHKVTEMGQEVTMRCQPILGHNTVFWYRQTMMQGLELLAYFRNRAPLDDSGMPKDRFSAEMPDATLATLKIQPSEPRDSAVYFCASGIPLETQYFGPGTRLLVL.

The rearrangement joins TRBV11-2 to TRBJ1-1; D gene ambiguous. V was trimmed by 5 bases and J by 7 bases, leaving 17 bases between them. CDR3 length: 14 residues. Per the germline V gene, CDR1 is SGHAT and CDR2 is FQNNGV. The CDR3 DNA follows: TGTGCCAGCAGCGTATACGGGGAAATATTTGAAGCTTTCTTT. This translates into CASSVYGEIFEAFF.

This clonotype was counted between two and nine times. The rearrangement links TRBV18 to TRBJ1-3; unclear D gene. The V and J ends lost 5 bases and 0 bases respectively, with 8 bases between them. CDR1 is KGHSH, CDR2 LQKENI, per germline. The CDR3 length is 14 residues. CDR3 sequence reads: CASSVPGSGNTIYF. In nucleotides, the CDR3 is TGTGCCAGCTCAGTTCCGGGCTCTGGAAACACCATATATTTT.

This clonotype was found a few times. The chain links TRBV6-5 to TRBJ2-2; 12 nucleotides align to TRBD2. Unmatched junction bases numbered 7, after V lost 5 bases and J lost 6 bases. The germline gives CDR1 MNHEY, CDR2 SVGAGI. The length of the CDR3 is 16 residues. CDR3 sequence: CASSRLAGVYPGELFF. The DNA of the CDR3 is TGTGCCAGCAGTCGACTAGCGGGGGTTTACCCCGGGGAGCTGTTTTTT.

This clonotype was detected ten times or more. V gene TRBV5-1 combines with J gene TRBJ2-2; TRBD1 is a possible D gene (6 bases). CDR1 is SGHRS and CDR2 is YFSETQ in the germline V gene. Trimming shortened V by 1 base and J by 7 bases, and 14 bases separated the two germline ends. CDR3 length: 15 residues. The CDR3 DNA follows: TGCGCCAGCAGCTTGACAACAGGGAGTATCGGGGAGCTGTTTTTT. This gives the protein CASSLTTGSIGELFF.

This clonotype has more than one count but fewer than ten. CDR3 amino acids: CSAPLWGGLRETQYF. CDR3 sequence (DNA): TGCAGTGCCCCTCTCTGGGGGGGGCTCCGGGAGACCCAGTACTTC. The chain carries TRBV20-1 and TRBJ2-5; D perhaps matches TRBD2 (7 bases). The germline gives CDR1 DFQATT, CDR2 SNEGSKA (reference sequence). Deletions cut 6 bases from V and 5 bases from J, with 22 bases between. This CDR3 is built from 15 residues.

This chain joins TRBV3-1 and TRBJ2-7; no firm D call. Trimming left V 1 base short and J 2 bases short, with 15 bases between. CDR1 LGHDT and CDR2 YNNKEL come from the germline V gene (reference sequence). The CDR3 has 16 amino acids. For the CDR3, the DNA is TGTGCCAGCAGCCAAGTACAAGGTCAAAACCCCTACGAGCAGTACTTC. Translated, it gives CASSQVQGQNPYEQYF.

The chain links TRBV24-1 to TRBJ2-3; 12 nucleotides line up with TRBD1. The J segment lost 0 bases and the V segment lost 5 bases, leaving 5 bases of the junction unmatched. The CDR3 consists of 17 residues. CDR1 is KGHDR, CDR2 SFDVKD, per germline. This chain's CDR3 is CATSGRDRGRSTDTQYF. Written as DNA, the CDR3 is TGTGCCACCAGTGGCCGGGACAGGGGGCGAAGCACAGATACGCAGTATTTT.

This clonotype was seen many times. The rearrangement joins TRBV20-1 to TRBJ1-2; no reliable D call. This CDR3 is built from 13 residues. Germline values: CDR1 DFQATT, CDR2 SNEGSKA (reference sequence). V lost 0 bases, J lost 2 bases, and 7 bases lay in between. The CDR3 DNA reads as TGCAGTGCTAGAGATCTCAGAAACTATGGCTACACCTTC. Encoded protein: CSARDLRNYGYTF.

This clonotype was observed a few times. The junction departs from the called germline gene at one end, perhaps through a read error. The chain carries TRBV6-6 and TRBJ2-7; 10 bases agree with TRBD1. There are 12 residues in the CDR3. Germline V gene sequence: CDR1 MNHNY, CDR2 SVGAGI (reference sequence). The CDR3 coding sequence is TGTGCCAGCAGTCCGGGGGGACAGGGGTCTAACTTC. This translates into CASSPGGQGSNF.

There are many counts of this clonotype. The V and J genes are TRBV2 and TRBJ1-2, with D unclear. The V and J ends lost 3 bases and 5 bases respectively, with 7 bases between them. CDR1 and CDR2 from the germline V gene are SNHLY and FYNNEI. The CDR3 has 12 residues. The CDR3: CASSENGYGYTF. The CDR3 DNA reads TGTGCCAGCAGTGAGAATGGTTATGGCTACACCTTC.

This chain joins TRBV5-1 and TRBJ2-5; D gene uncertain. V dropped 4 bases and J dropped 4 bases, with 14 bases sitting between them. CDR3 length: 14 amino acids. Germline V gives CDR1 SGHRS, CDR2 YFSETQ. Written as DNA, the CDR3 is TGCGCCAGCAGCCCGACGCCCGTCAGAGAGACCCAGTACTTC. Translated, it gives CASSPTPVRETQYF.